Below, 28 T cell receptor beta chains from the same sample are listed, as sequenced in a study of neoadjuvant anti-PD-1 for oral cavity cancer. Produced via immunoSEQ multiplex PCR; TCRdb's table is partial and in-frame only. The sample lists around 9,100 clones, under 70% occurring once. As for time point: after neoadjuvant nivolumab, at surgical resection. The starting material was PBMCs, obtained after nivolumab (anti-PD-1) treatment. All receptors derive from a person aged 35-79 years with oral cavity squamous cell carcinoma.

This sequence joins TRBV5-4 and TRBJ2-7, with 9 bases matching TRBD2. There are 14 residues in the CDR3. V lost 2 bases to trimming and J lost 6 bases; unmatched junction nucleotides: 6. From germline, CDR1 is SGHNT and CDR2 YYREEE (reference sequence). CDR3 sequence: CASSFRAGGLEQYF. The CDR3 DNA reads as TGTGCCAGCAGCTTTCGAGCGGGGGGACTCGAGCAGTACTTC.

A single count supports this clone. The chain couples TRBV7-8 to TRBJ2-7; weak D call: TRBD2 (5 bases). Trimming shortened V by 7 bases and J by 3 bases, and 16 bases separated the two germline ends. Per the germline V gene, CDR1 is SGHVS and CDR2 is FQNEAQ. The CDR3 spans 14 residues. The CDR3, as DNA: TGTGCCAGCACCTACCAGAAAGGGAGCTACGAGCAGTACTTC. This gives the protein CASTYQKGSYEQYF.

J is TRBJ2-3 and V is TRBV5-6; D tentatively fits TRBD1 or TRBD2 (5 bases each). Germline V lookup: CDR1 SGHDT, CDR2 YYEEEE. The CDR3 is 15 residues long. The V and J ends lost 1 base and 5 bases respectively, with 14 bases between them. CDR3 bases: TGTGCCAGCAGCTTGAGGGGACCAAGGGGAGATACGCAGTATTTT. Its protein product is CASSLRGPRGDTQYF.

This rearrangement joins TRBV11-3 to TRBJ2-7; no firm D call. Deletions cut 0 bases from V and 2 bases from J, with 8 bases between. CDR1 is SGHNT and CDR2 is YENEEA in the germline V gene. The CDR3 has 14 residues. Here the CDR3 reads CASSLEGRAYEQYF. In DNA, the CDR3 is TGTGCCAGCAGCTTAGAGGGCAGAGCCTACGAGCAGTACTTC.

The chain joins TRBV19 to TRBJ2-3; no definite D call. Germline V gives CDR1 LNHDA, CDR2 SQIVND (reference sequence). The CDR3 length is 12 residues. Between the trimmed V and J ends, which lost 2 bases and 5 bases, there was a span of 5 bases. In nucleotides, the CDR3 is TGTGCCAGTAGTATAAATCAAGATACGCAGTATTTT. Protein: CASSINQDTQYF.

The rearrangement links TRBV5-5 to TRBJ1-1; tentative D call: TRBD1 (6 bases). V was trimmed by 0 bases and J by 6 bases, leaving 12 bases between them. Germline CDR1 is SGHKS and CDR2 is YYEKEE (reference sequence). The CDR3 sequence is 14 residues long. The DNA of the CDR3 is TGTGCCAGCAGCTTGGCACGGGAGGGGGCTGAAGCTTTCTTT. It codes for CASSLAREGAEAFF.

J is TRBJ1-3 and V is TRBV2; 8 bases are shared with TRBD1. The germline gives CDR1 SNHLY, CDR2 FYNNEI. This CDR3 contains 17 residues. The ends lost 5 bases at V and 0 bases at J; junction bases unmatched: 9. CDR3: CASSHFGQGSSGNTIYF. CDR3 coding DNA: TGTGCCAGCAGTCATTTCGGACAGGGCAGCTCTGGAAACACCATATATTTT.

The chain couples TRBV19 to TRBJ1-5; D is possibly TRBD1 (6 bases). Trimming shortened V by 5 bases and J by 7 bases, and 18 bases separated the two germline ends. Germline-derived CDR1 and CDR2 are LNHDA and SQIVND (reference sequence). CDR3 length equals 15 residues. Written as DNA, the CDR3 is TGTGCCAGTAGTCTAGGAATAGGGGGGAACCAGCCCCAGCATTTT. As protein: CASSLGIGGNQPQHF.

The V call is TRBV9, the J call TRBJ1-3; perhaps TRBD1 as D (6 bases). Trimming removed 4 bases at V and 1 base at J, with 15 bases between. CDR1 and CDR2 from the germline V gene are SGDLS and YYNGEE. This CDR3 region has 16 residues. The CDR3 spells CASSPQTGFSGNTIYF. The DNA of the CDR3 is TGTGCCAGCAGCCCCCAAACAGGGTTTTCTGGAAACACCATATATTTT.

V and J are TRBV6-1 and TRBJ2-1; TRBD1 agrees at 8 bases. With V trimmed by 6 bases and J by 9 bases, 4 bases remained unmatched. The CDR3 has 12 amino acids. The germline V gene has CDR1 MNHNS and CDR2 SASEGT. CDR3 DNA sequence: TGTGCCAGCAGCACGACAGGGGTTGAGCAGTTCTTC. Protein product: CASSTTGVEQFF.

This chain uses TRBV9 with TRBJ2-5, with TRBD1 identical over 9 bases. Unmatched junction bases numbered 6, after V lost 5 bases and J lost 7 bases. This CDR3 is built from 13 residues. The germline CDR1 and CDR2 sequences are SGDLS and YYNGEE. This CDR3 is CASRGDRVGTQYF. CDR3 nucleotides: TGTGCCAGCAGAGGGGACAGGGTAGGGACCCAGTACTTC.

A few counts support this clone. CDR3 residues: CASSLDGRMNTEAFF. The CDR3 region has the DNA TGTGCCAGCAGCCTGGACGGACGGATGAACACTGAAGCTTTCTTT. This sequence joins TRBV11-2 and TRBJ1-1; no clear D gene. Trimming removed 5 bases at V and 0 bases at J, with 13 bases between. The CDR3 sequence is 15 residues long. Germline V gives CDR1 SGHAT, CDR2 FQNNGV.

The rearrangement links TRBV7-9 to TRBJ2-1; unclear D gene. The length of the CDR3 is 12 residues. The germline V gene encodes CDR1 SEHNR and CDR2 FQNEAQ (reference sequence). Between the trimmed V and J ends, which lost 1 base and 4 bases, there was a span of 2 bases. CDR3 nucleotides: TGTGCCAGCAGCTTAGGATACAATGAGCAGTTCTTC. Its translation is CASSLGYNEQFF.

The J gene is TRBJ2-7, the V gene TRBV11-2; D may be TRBD1 or TRBD2 (5 bases each). CDR3 length: 19 residues. Trimming shortened V by 1 base and J by 9 bases, and 31 bases separated the two germline ends. Germline CDR1 is SGHAT and CDR2 is FQNNGV. The CDR3 sequence is CASSLVAWGGRALDGGQYF. The CDR3 nucleotides are TGTGCCAGCAGCTTAGTAGCCTGGGGTGGCAGGGCCTTGGATGGGGGGCAGTACTTC.

The CDR3 DNA follows: TGTGCCAGCAGCTTAGCGGGGGGGGGCACTGAAGCTTTCTTT. Its translation: CASSLAGGGTEAFF. The V call is TRBV7-8, the J call TRBJ1-1, with a tentative D call TRBD1 (5 bases). CDR3 length: 14 residues. Trimming left V 0 bases short and J 4 bases short, with 9 bases between. Germline CDR1 and CDR2: SGHVS and FQNEAQ.

V and J are TRBV4-2 and TRBJ1-2, with no clear D. The CDR3 runs 12 residues. The V gene's germline CDR1 is LGHNA and CDR2 YNFKEQ. V was trimmed by 1 base and J by 8 bases, leaving 8 bases between them. The CDR3 bases are TGTGCCAGCAGCCAAGTACCGGAGGGCTACACCTTC. Amino acid sequence: CASSQVPEGYTF.

This clone was seen a few times. V gene TRBV2 combines with J gene TRBJ1-2; D possibly corresponds to TRBD1 (5 bases). The CDR3 length is 13 residues. With 6 bases removed from V and 1 base from J, the gap between germline ends came to 9 bases. In germline, CDR1 is SNHLY, CDR2 FYNNEI. The chain's CDR3 is CASSLGGNYGYTF. As DNA, the CDR3 is TGTGCCAGCAGCCTCGGGGGTAACTATGGCTACACCTTC.

CDR3 bases: TGCGCCAGCAGCTTGGAACAGGGGAGCAGGCGAGCTTTCTTT. It codes for CASSLEQGSRRAFF. The V call is TRBV5-1, the J call TRBJ1-1; 7 nucleotides match TRBD1. J gave up 10 bases and V 0 bases, and 9 bases lay outside the gene matches. CDR1 and CDR2 from the germline V gene are SGHRS and YFSETQ. The CDR3 runs 14 residues.

This clone was seen more than once but under ten times. This chain uses TRBV11-2 with TRBJ2-3, with TRBD2 matching 8 bases. V gave up 5 bases and J gave up 0 bases; unmatched junction bases: 7. This CDR3 is 16 amino acids long. From germline, CDR1 is SGHAT and CDR2 FQNNGV. The CDR3 protein is CASSPRGGTSTDTQYF. CDR3 DNA: TGTGCCAGCAGCCCCCGCGGGGGGACTAGCACAGATACGCAGTATTTT. Filled out from reference TRBV11-2 and TRBJ2-3, the complete variable domain reads EAGVAQSPRYKIIEKRQSVAFWCNPISGHATLYWYQQILGQGPKLLIQFQNNGVVDDSQLPKDRFSAERLKGVDSTLKIQPAKLEDSAVYLCASSPRGGTSTDTQYFGPGTRLTVL.

This sequence joins TRBV10-3 and TRBJ1-4, with 8 nucleotides matching TRBD1. The CDR3 has 15 residues. CDR1 ENHRY and CDR2 SYGVKD come from the germline V gene. The V gene end was trimmed by 3 bases and the J gene end by 7 bases; junction bases not matched to a gene: 7. CDR3 residues: CAISEGGQGSEKLFF. The CDR3 DNA sequence: TGTGCCATCAGTGAAGGCGGACAGGGAAGTGAAAAACTGTTTTTT.

The J gene is TRBJ2-5, the V gene TRBV6-1, with TRBD1 matching over 9 bases. CDR1 MNHNS and CDR2 SASEGT come from the germline V gene. The length of the CDR3 is 13 residues. Trimming cost V 6 bases and J 4 bases; bases outside gene matches: 3. CDR3 nucleotide sequence: TGTGCCAGCAGAAAACAGGGGGCAGAGACCCAGTACTTC. Translating it yields CASRKQGAETQYF.

The V gene is TRBV5-4, the J gene TRBJ2-3, with D possibly being TRBD2 (6 bases). Trimming shortened V by 4 bases and J by 3 bases, and 12 bases separated the two germline ends. The CDR3 has 14 residues. The germline V gene has CDR1 SGHNT and CDR2 YYREEE (reference sequence). The CDR3 loop is CASSPGLGTDTQYF. CDR3 sequence (DNA): TGTGCCAGCAGCCCGGGACTCGGGACAGATACGCAGTATTTT.

The chain recombines TRBV19 with TRBJ2-2; TRBD1 matches at 8 bases. This CDR3 is built from 13 residues. V gave up 10 bases and J gave up 4 bases; unmatched junction bases: 5. The germline V gene has CDR1 LNHDA and CDR2 SQIVND (reference sequence). CDR3 nucleotide sequence: TGTGCCACCCGACAGGGGAGCACCGGGGAGCTGTTTTTT. This encodes CATRQGSTGELFF.

This rearrangement joins TRBV6-5 to TRBJ2-5, with 8 bases aligning to TRBD2. V gave up 0 bases and J gave up 3 bases; unmatched junction bases: 3. The CDR3 totals 15 residues. Germline lookup yields CDR1 MNHEY and CDR2 SVGAGI. The CDR3 coding sequence is TGTGCCAGCAGTTACTCCACTAGCGGAGAAGAGACCCAGTACTTC. This sequence encodes CASSYSTSGEETQYF.

The J gene is TRBJ1-2, the V gene TRBV7-2; D not certain. Trimming pared 4 bases from V and 2 bases from J, leaving 14 bases between. Germline CDR1 SGHTA, CDR2 FQGNSA. The CDR3 totals 15 residues. The CDR3 sequence is CASSSRPTPNYGYTF. The DNA of the CDR3 is TGTGCCAGCAGCTCTAGACCGACACCGAACTATGGCTACACCTTC. The full variable domain, with the rest looked up from reference TRBV7-2 and TRBJ1-2, is GAGVSQSPSNKVTEKGKDVELRCDPISGHTALYWYRQSLGQGLEFLIYFQGNSAPDKSGLPSDRFSAERTGGSVSTLTIQRTQQEDSAVYLCASSSRPTPNYGYTFGSGTRLTVV.

The CDR3 DNA follows: TGTGCCAGCAGCCTGGTCGTCTACCCTGAAGCTTTCTTT. It translates to CASSLVVYPEAFF. The V gene is TRBV7-9, the J gene TRBJ1-1; D is unresolved. The V gene lost 5 bases and the J gene lost 6 bases, with 13 bases spanning the gap. This CDR3 is 13 amino acids long. Germline V gives CDR1 SEHNR, CDR2 FQNEAQ (reference sequence). The full variable domain, in which reference TRBV7-9 and TRBJ1-1 provide the parts outside the CDR3, is DTGVSQNPRHKITKRGQNVTFRCDPISEHNRLYWYRQTLGQGPEFLTYFQNEAQLEKSRLLSDRFSAERPKGSFSTLEIQRTEQGDSAMYLCASSLVVYPEAFFGQGTRLTVV.

This chain joins TRBV6-1 and TRBJ2-2, with D possibly being TRBD2 (5 bases). V shed 9 bases and J shed 4 bases, with 15 bases lying between them. Germline V gene sequence: CDR1 MNHNS, CDR2 SASEGT. The CDR3 is 14 amino acids. Written as DNA, the CDR3 is TGTGCCAGTACGGGAACAGCAATCACCGGGGAGCTGTTTTTT. Its translation is CASTGTAITGELFF.

The chain recombines TRBV7-9 with TRBJ2-2; the D gene is possibly TRBD2 (7 bases). Germline lookup yields CDR1 SEHNR and CDR2 FQNEAQ (reference sequence). With 1 base removed from V and 6 bases from J, the gap between germline ends came to 12 bases. The length of the CDR3 is 15 residues. The CDR3: CASSLVAGAAGELFF. For the CDR3, the DNA is TGTGCCAGCAGCTTAGTTGCGGGGGCGGCCGGGGAGCTGTTTTTT.